This TCR beta chain was retrieved from a study of vaccination and CD4 T cells after COVID-19 (dated by TCRdb to 2021 to 2024). In terms of the full investigation: In the convalescent cohort there were six males and four females, among whom were two Hispanic individuals, seven Caucasians, two Asians and one multiracial person. In control cultures, a CEFX viral epitope pool was used as positive control, an HIV-1 Nef peptide pool was used as negative control, or no peptide was added. Two doses of either the Pfizer-BioNTech BNT162b2 vaccine (n=8) or the Moderna mRNA-1273 vaccine (n=2) were administered to participants. In around 9 COVID-19 convalescent patients and a handful of infection-naive healthy vaccine recipients, researchers compared the spike-specific CD4+ TCR repertoire from before mRNA vaccination with the repertoire from after. At the TCR clonotype level, an earlier paper using these donors assessed memory CD4+ T cell crossreactivity between SARS-CoV-2 and common cold coronavirus spike proteins. Post-vaccine blood samples were obtained a median of approximately 70 days after the second vaccine dose, with a range of roughly 13 to 250 days. Post-COVID blood samples from convalescent patients were collected a median of roughly 100 days after diagnosis, with a range of roughly 30 to 170 days. The cultures were stimulated with overlapping spike peptide pools from SARS-CoV-2 and from the common cold coronaviruses HCoV-NL63, HCoV-OC43 and HCoV-229E. Beyond this particular receptor, the publication reports: In convalescent patients, a median approximately 90% of post-vaccine SARS-CoV-2-reactive clones were detected only after vaccination, suggesting vaccine-specific priming. Nearly all vaccine-specific clones in convalescent patients (304 of 307) were mono-reactive for SARS-CoV-2 spike rather than cross-reactive with common cold coronaviruses. The number of convalescent patients in the study was relatively small, and the study did not examine early timepoints following natural infection. Although the median number of SARS-CoV-2-reactive clonotypes went up from 20 to 25 after infection to 38 after vaccination, the increase was not significant.

The library was made by PCR. DNA from cultured CD4+ T cells underwent TCR sequencing with the Oncomine TCR Beta short-read assay at the Johns Hopkins FTIC core. The QIAamp micro DNA kit was used to extract genomic DNA from the cultured CD4+ T cells. The Oncomine TCR Beta libraries from cultured CD4+ T cells were pooled using unique dual indexes and then sequenced on an Illumina iSeq 100. As for how the authors treated the data: Non-productive sequences were removed, and CDR3s not starting with C, not ending with F or W, or shorter than 7 amino acids were discarded. Antigen-specific clonotypes were identified using the MANAFEST web application through comparison of peptide-stimulated wells with reference and other culture wells. Positive clones required FDR below 0.05, an odds ratio above 5, and productive frequency above 0.1% in at least two of three replicate wells. Clonotypes that were significantly expanded in both SARS-CoV-2 spike wells and at least one common cold coronavirus spike condition were defined as cross-reactive. Similarity between CDR3 sequences was evaluated in R version 3.6.1 using Levenshtein distances (stringdist) and unrooted phylogenetic trees (ape). TCRdb's own reprocessing of the public reads used fastp at Q25 and MiXCR and kept productive beta chains. CDR3 protein duplicates are merged, each entry listing the most common genes and DNA. In this record, the V and J calls reflect TCRdb's handling and not the investigators' own analysis. This sample comprises under 7,500 distinct CDR3 sequences, about 41% of them detected only once. The ten largest clones take up approximately 37% of the sample.

Per the publication, the treatment or condition label means: roughly nine-day PBMC culture with coronavirus spike peptide pools or control peptides (ViraFEST assay). CD4+ T cells from unexposed donors were collected before the COVID-19 pandemic (2011-2018). To expand antigen-specific T cells with peptide pools and then pick out the expanded clonotypes through TCR sequencing, the study relied on the ViraFEST assay. PBMCs were cultured at around 2 million per well in IMDM supplemented with roughly 5.2% human AB serum and 8.5 to 10 IU/ml IL-2, with roughly 9.5 ug/ml peptide pools added. On days 3 and 7, half of the culture medium was replaced with fresh IL-2-containing medium. After around 10 days of culture, CD4+ T cells were isolated by negative selection with the EasySep CD4+ T cell isolation kit. As far as cell numbers permitted, CD4+ T cells from unexposed donors were tested for reactivity against SARS-CoV-2 S and N as well as four spike pools from common cold coronaviruses. Ficoll-Paque Plus gradient centrifugation was used to isolate PBMCs from whole blood, and the isolated PBMCs were then either used fresh or cryopreserved at -140C. Triplicate wells were generally used for each culture condition. Leukapheresis product for the unexposed donors was purchased commercially.

CDR1 and CDR2, looked up from the germline V gene, are MGHRA and YSYEKL. Trimming removed 2 bases from V and 5 bases from J, leaving 15 bases between the germline ends. Spanning cysteine to phenylalanine, the CDR3 consists of 15 amino acids. Only the CDR3 region is kept as DNA, spanning 45 bases read in frame from base 1. This clonotype was observed a handful of times. This clone's antigen is unknown. Base qualities are not recorded, but no much larger clone differs from it by a single base. This clonotype was obtained from a human donor in good health. The rearrangement combines TRBV4-1 with TRBJ1-2; no D gene is confidently identified. The sequencing sample was made of CD4+ T cells from blood, cultured in vitro. The CDR3 is CASSQITVSLYGYTF. The DNA is TGCGCCAGCAGCCAAATAACAGTGTCTCTTTATGGCTACACCTTC.